The 12 T cell receptor beta chains in this list originate from one sample, sequenced in a study of T cells in Graves' hyperthyroidism and ophthalmopathy. RNA transcripts served as the template for amplifying TCR beta CDR3 regions. The TCR CDR3 first-round RT-PCR relied on the HTBI primer set. TCRdb called the multiplex PCR reads again in MiXCR, with one record for every CDR3 protein. The table records over 450,000 distinct CDR3 sequences, approximately 15% of them present only once. Sequences were obtained from blood. Receptor source: a woman aged 18-35 years with Graves' hyperthyroidism.

This clonotype was seen at least ten times. The V gene is TRBV7-9, the J gene TRBJ2-7; the match to TRBD2 covers 8 bases. CDR1 SEHNR and CDR2 FQNEAQ come from the germline V gene (reference sequence). The CDR3 totals 14 residues. Losses at the gene ends were 0 bases for V and 2 bases for J; bases not matched to a gene: 0. The CDR3 loop reads CASSLASGAYEQYV. CDR3 nucleotides: TGTGCCAGCAGCTTAGCTAGCGGGGCCTACGAGCAGTACGTC.

This clonotype was seen many times. This chain joins TRBV20-1 and TRBJ1-1; 8 positions match TRBD1. Germline V gene sequence: CDR1 DFQATT, CDR2 SNEGSKA (reference sequence). This CDR3 spans 14 amino acids. V lost 6 bases and J lost 7; bases outside the gene matches: 13. CDR3 DNA sequence: TGCAGTGCGCCCCAATCGAGGACAGGGAGTGAAGCTTTCTTT. Translating it yields CSAPQSRTGSEAFF.

V usage is TRBV19 and J usage is TRBJ2-1; 7 bases agree with TRBD2. The CDR3 is 18 residues long. V lost 4 bases to trimming and J lost 0 bases; unmatched junction nucleotides: 12. CDR1 is LNHDA, CDR2 SQIVND, per germline (reference sequence). CDR3: CASSKSLAGSSSYNEQFF. In DNA form, the CDR3 reads TGTGCCAGTAGTAAGTCCTTAGCGGGCTCGAGCTCCTACAATGAGCAGTTCTTC.

This chain uses TRBV19 with TRBJ1-1, with D possibly being TRBD1 (6 bases). The CDR3 has 14 residues. CDR1 LNHDA and CDR2 SQIVND come from the germline V gene (reference sequence). Between the trimmed V and J ends, which lost 3 bases and 1 base, there was a span of 9 bases. The CDR3 sequence is CASSIQQGNTEAFF. CDR3 sequence (DNA): TGTGCCAGTAGTATCCAACAGGGGAACACTGAAGCTTTCTTT.

The table lists this clonotype with a few counts. The rearrangement links TRBV29-1 to TRBJ1-3; 7 bases align to TRBD1. This CDR3 has 13 residues. Germline V gives CDR1 SQVTM, CDR2 ANQGSEA. Trimming cost V 8 bases and J 2 bases; bases outside gene matches: 6. The CDR3: CSHTGVPGNTIYF. The CDR3, as DNA: TGCAGCCATACAGGGGTCCCTGGAAACACCATATATTTT.

This clonotype showed up many times. The chain is built from TRBV11-3 and TRBJ2-7; 8 bases are shared with TRBD1. This CDR3 has 16 residues. V shed 1 base, J shed 7 bases, and the junction held 12 bases outside the gene matches. CDR1 is SGHNT, CDR2 YENEEA, per germline. This chain's CDR3 is CASSLGIDRGPLEQYF. CDR3 sequence (DNA): TGTGCCAGCAGCTTAGGTATCGACAGGGGTCCTTTGGAGCAGTACTTC.

This clonotype has more than one count but fewer than ten. The chain recombines TRBV29-1 with TRBJ2-7, with D possibly matching TRBD1 (6 bases). Between the trimmed V and J ends, which lost 4 bases and 4 bases, there was a span of 14 bases. CDR3 length: 13 residues. Germline V lookup: CDR1 SQVTM, CDR2 ANQGSEA. In DNA form, the CDR3 reads TGCAGCGTTGTTGTTCTGGGGGCTTACGAGCAGTACTTC. Its translation: CSVVVLGAYEQYF.

This clonotype was observed at least ten times. The chain recombines TRBV5-1 with TRBJ2-1, with 9 nucleotides matching TRBD2. Germline values: CDR1 SGHRS, CDR2 YFSETQ. The CDR3 contains 15 residues. V dropped 4 bases and J dropped 5; count of bases not matched to a gene: 7. The CDR3 sequence is CASSPGTSRDNEQFF. CDR3 in DNA: TGCGCCAGCAGCCCCGGGACTAGCAGAGACAATGAGCAGTTCTTC.

On this clonotype itself: A much bigger clone sits one base away, suggesting this may be a read error. The rearrangement uses TRBV11-2 and TRBJ2-7, with D possibly TRBD2 on 5 matching bases. This CDR3 is 13 amino acids long. V was clipped by 11 bases and J by 6 bases, with 20 bases between them. CDR1 and CDR2 (germline): SGHAT, FQNNGV. CDR3 sequence reads: CAWSAERAREQYF. CDR3 in DNA: TGTGCCTGGAGTGCGGAGAGGGCCCGCGAGCAGTACTTC.

This clonotype has just a few counts. This sequence joins TRBV19 and TRBJ1-1; the D gene is possibly TRBD1 (6 bases). Germline V gene data show CDR1 as LNHDA and CDR2 as SQIVND (reference sequence). The CDR3 extends over 22 amino acids. Trimming took 5 bases from V and 2 from J, leaving 36 bases between them. The CDR3 coding sequence is TGTGCCAGTAGTTCCTCCCCATCCGGGGGCAGGGGTCTCCGACGGCCAAACACTGAAGCTTTCTTT. This gives the protein CASSSSPSGGRGLRRPNTEAFF. Based on the CDR3 plus reference TRBV19 and TRBJ1-1, the full variable domain is DGGITQSPKYLFRKEGQNVTLSCEQNLNHDAMYWYRQDPGQGLRLIYYSQIVNDFQKGDIAEGYSVSREKKESFPLTVTSAQKNPTAFYLCASSSSPSGGRGLRRPNTEAFFGQGTRLTVV.

This clonotype was counted ten times or more. This chain connects TRBV5-8 to TRBJ2-1, with TRBD2 matching over 7 bases. CDR3 length equals 15 residues. V shed 3 bases and J 0 bases; nucleotides not matched to a gene: 3. CDR1 SGHTS and CDR2 YDEGEE come from the germline V gene. The CDR3 DNA sequence: TGTGCCAGCAGCTGGGGCGGGAGCTCCTACAATGAGCAGTTCTTC. Its protein product is CASSWGGSSYNEQFF.

Many counts were recorded for this clonotype. The J gene is TRBJ1-1, the V gene TRBV5-1; maybe TRBD1 (6 bases). V was pared by 0 bases and J by 6 bases, with 18 bases between. Germline-derived CDR1 and CDR2 are SGHRS and YFSETQ. The CDR3 totals 16 residues. The CDR3 nucleotides read TGCGCCAGCAGCTTGGCTGGCAGGGGCATTGACCCTGAAGCTTTCTTT. Translated: CASSLAGRGIDPEAFF. Drawing the rest from reference TRBV5-1 and TRBJ1-1, the complete variable domain is KAGVTQTPRYLIKTRGQQVTLSCSPISGHRSVSWYQQTPGQGLQFLFEYFSETQRNKGNFPGRFSGRQFSNSRSEMNVSTLELGDSALYLCASSLAGRGIDPEAFFGQGTRLTVV.